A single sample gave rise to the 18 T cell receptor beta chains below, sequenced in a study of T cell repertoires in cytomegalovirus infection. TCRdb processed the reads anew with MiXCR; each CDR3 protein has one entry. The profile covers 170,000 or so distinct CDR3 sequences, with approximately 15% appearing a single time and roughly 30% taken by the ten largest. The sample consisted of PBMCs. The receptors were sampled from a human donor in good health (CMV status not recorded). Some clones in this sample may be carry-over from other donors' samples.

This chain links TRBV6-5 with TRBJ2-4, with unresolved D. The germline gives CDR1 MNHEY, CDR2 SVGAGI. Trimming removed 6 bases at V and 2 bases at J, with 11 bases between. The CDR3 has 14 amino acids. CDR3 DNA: TGTGCCAGCAGCCCCCGTGGAACCAAAAACATTCAGTACTTC. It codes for CASSPRGTKNIQYF.

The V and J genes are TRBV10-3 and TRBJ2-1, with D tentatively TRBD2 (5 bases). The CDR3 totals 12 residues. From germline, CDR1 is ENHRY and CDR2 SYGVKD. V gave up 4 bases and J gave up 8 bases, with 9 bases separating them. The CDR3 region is CAISGEGYEQFF. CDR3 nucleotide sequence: TGTGCCATCAGTGGAGAGGGTTATGAGCAGTTCTTC.

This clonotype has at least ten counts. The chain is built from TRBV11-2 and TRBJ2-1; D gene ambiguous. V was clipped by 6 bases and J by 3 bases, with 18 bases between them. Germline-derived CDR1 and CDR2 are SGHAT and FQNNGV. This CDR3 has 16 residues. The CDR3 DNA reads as TGTGCCAGCAGTAGACTTTTAAGCGCCCGCTACAATGAGCAGTTCTTC. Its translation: CASSRLLSARYNEQFF.

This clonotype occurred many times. CDR3 coding DNA: TGTGCCATCAGTGGAATATCCGGGACAGGGCTGTCTTTCTTT. As protein: CAISGISGTGLSFF. The rearrangement uses TRBV10-3 and TRBJ1-1; 9 nucleotides line up with TRBD1. V shed 4 bases, J shed 12 bases, and the junction held 12 bases outside the gene matches. CDR1 and CDR2 (germline): ENHRY, SYGVKD. This CDR3 region has 14 residues.

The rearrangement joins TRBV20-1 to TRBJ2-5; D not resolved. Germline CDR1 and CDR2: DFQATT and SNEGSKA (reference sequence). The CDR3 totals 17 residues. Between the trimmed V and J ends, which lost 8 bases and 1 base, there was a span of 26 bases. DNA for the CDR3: TGCAGTAAGAGTCGAGATCGCTCCGGAAGGCCCCAAGAGACCCAGTACTTC. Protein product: CSKSRDRSGRPQETQYF.

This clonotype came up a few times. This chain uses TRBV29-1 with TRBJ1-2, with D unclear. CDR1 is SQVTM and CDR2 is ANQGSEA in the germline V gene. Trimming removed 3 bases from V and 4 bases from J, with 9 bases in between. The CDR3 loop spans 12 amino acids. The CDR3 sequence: CSVDSRVYGYTF. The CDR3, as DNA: TGCAGCGTTGATTCCCGAGTCTATGGCTACACCTTC.

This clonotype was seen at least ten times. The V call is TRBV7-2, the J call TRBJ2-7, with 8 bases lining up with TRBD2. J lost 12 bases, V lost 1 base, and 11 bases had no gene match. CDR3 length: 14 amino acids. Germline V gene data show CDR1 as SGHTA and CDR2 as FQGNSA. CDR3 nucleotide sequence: TGTGCCAGCAGCTTAGGGGCGGGGGGAATTTCTCGGTACTTC. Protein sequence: CASSLGAGGISRYF.

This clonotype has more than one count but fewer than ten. CDR3 protein: CASSGDRGHGYTF. In DNA, the CDR3 is TGTGCCAGCAGTGGGGACAGGGGGCACGGCTACACCTTC. J is TRBJ1-2 and V is TRBV6-4, with 12 bases aligning to TRBD1. With 4 bases clipped from V and 8 bases from J, the junction kept 2 bases outside the gene matches. This CDR3 comprises 13 residues. Germline assignment: CDR1 MRHNA and CDR2 SNTAGT.

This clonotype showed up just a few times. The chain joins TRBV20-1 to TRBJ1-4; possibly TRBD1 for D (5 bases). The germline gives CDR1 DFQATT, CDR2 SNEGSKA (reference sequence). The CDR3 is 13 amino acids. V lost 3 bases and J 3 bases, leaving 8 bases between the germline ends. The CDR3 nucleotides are TGCAGTGCTAGGGGAGGGGCTAATGAAAAACTGTTTTTT. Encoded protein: CSARGGANEKLFF.

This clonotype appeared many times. DNA of the CDR3: TGTGCCAGCAGTTCAGGGGGAGGGAACTCTGGGGCCAACGTCCTGACTTTC. Amino acid sequence: CASSSGGGNSGANVLTF. The genes are TRBV12-3 or TRBV12-4 and TRBJ2-6; D is tentatively TRBD1 or TRBD2 (7 bases each). The CDR3 runs 17 residues. V was trimmed by 4 bases and J by 0 bases, leaving 13 bases between them.

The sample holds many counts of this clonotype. The CDR3 sequence is CATSRAITYNEQFF. DNA for the CDR3: TGTGCCACCAGCAGAGCCATTACCTACAATGAGCAGTTCTTC. The chain links TRBV15 to TRBJ2-1; the D is unclear. This CDR3 spans 14 amino acids. The V gene's germline CDR1 is LNHNV and CDR2 YYDKDF (reference sequence). Trimming stripped 1 base from V and 2 bases from J, with 6 bases between.

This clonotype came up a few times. The CDR3 bases are TGTGCCAGCAGCTTCAGGGCCCCCTACGAGCAGTACTTC. Its translation is CASSFRAPYEQYF. The chain joins TRBV7-9 to TRBJ2-7, with D possibly being TRBD1 (5 bases). Germline V gives CDR1 SEHNR, CDR2 FQNEAQ (reference sequence). With 3 bases removed from V and 2 bases from J, the gap between germline ends came to 8 bases. The CDR3 length is 13 residues.

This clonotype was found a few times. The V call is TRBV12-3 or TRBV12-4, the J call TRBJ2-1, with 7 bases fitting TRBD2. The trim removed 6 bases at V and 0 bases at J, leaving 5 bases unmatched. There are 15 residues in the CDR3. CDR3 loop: CASSLGRASYNEQFF. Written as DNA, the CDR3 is TGTGCCAGCAGCCTAGGGAGGGCCTCCTACAATGAGCAGTTCTTC.

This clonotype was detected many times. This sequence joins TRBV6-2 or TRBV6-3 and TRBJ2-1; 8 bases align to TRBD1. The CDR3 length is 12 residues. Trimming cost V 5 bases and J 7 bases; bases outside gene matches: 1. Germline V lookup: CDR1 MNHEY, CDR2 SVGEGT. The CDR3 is CASSRTGNEQFF. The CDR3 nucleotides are TGTGCCAGCAGTCGGACAGGGAATGAGCAGTTCTTC.

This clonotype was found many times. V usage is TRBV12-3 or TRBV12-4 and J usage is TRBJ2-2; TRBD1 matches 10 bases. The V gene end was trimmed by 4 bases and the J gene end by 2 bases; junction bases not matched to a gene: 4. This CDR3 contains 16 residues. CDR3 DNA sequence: TGTGCCAGCAGTTCCTGGACAGGGGGTAACACCGGGGAGCTGTTTTTT. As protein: CASSSWTGGNTGELFF.

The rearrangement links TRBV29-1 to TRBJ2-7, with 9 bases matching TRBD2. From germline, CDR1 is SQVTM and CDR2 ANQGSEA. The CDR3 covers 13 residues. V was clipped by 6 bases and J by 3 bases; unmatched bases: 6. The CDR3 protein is CSVPGTSFYEQYF. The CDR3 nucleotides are TGCAGCGTCCCCGGGACTAGCTTCTACGAGCAGTACTTC.

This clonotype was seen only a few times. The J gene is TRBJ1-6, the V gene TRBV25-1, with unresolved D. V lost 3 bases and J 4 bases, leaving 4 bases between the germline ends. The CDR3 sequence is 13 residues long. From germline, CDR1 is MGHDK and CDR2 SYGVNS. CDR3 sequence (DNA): TGTGCCAGCAGTGACCATTATAATTCACCCCTCCACTTT. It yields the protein CASSDHYNSPLHF.

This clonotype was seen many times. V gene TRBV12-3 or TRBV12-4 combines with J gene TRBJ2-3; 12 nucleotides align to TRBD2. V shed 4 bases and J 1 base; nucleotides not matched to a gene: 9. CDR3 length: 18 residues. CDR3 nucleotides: TGTGCCAGCAGTTCCTGGACTAGCGGGATAGGGGGCACAGATACGCAGTATTTT. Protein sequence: CASSSWTSGIGGTDTQYF.